This T cell receptor beta chain was documented in a study of T cell repertoires in cytomegalovirus infection. Study-wide background: As its CMV epitopes, the study selected recently identified HLA-C-restricted and well-studied HLA-B-restricted targets. Public TCR beta signatures were indicative of both CMV infection and a matching HLA type. Study-wide findings and caveats: Carriage of CMV together with the relevant HLA was identifiable through cumulative public TCR beta family frequency. HLA-C-restricted CMV clonotypes gave the most frequent clonotype in two of eight donors.

Comment on this clonotype: Its antigen is currently unknown.

Germline CDR1 reads MGHRA; CDR2 reads YSYEKL. The V segment lost 0 bases and the J segment 8 bases; nucleotides outside the gene matches: 10. This CDR3 has 16 amino acids. Each CDR3 protein is one row after TCRdb ran MiXCR on the reads. Altogether about a million distinct CDR3 sequences are present, about a third being singletons, with the ten largest covering more than 13%. The V and J genes are TRBV4-1 and TRBJ1-1, with TRBD1 identical over 9 bases. The receptor's source is a human donor in good health (CMV status not recorded). Some clones in this sample may be carry-over from other donors' samples. Here the sequenced sample was cultured CD8+ T cells from PBMCs, taken from culture after CMV antigen stimulation. The CDR3 region has the DNA TGCGCCAGCAGCCAAGAACCCGGACAGGGGCCTAGAGAAGCTTTCTTT. It is translated as CASSQEPGQGPREAFF.